A single sample is the source of the 29 T cell receptor beta chains below, sequenced in a study of blood T cell repertoires in COVID-19 (dated by TCRdb to the early 2020s). The method was the immunoSEQ multiplex PCR assay. As stored in TCRdb, this immuneACCESS dataset retains in-frame rearrangements with V and J assigned. A fraction of the clones does not appear; measured against another copy, unresolved V genes explain less than half of the discrepancy, and the remainder lacks a known reason. This sample comprises approximately 83,000 clones, about 85% of them detected only once. Jointly, the top ten make up almost 3.5% of the sample. Specimen: peripheral blood. Source of these receptors: a man in his fifties with acute or convalescent COVID-19.

This chain joins TRBV7-7 and TRBJ2-3, with D maybe TRBD1 (6 bases). Between the trimmed V and J ends, which lost 1 base and 5 bases, there was a span of 13 bases. This CDR3 region has 15 residues. Germline assignment: CDR1 SSHAT and CDR2 FNYEAQ (reference sequence). The CDR3 nucleotides read TGTGCCAGCAGCTTAGGTGGGACATCCCAAGATACGCAGTATTTT. Translated: CASSLGGTSQDTQYF.

The chain uses TRBV7-9 and TRBJ1-5; TRBD1 matches at 8 bases. J was trimmed by 4 bases and V by 4 bases; bases with no gene match: 3. Germline V lookup: CDR1 SEHNR, CDR2 FQNEAQ (reference sequence). The CDR3 sequence is 14 residues long. The CDR3 loop reads CASSSGTGNQPQHF. CDR3 bases: TGTGCCAGCAGCTCCGGGACAGGAAATCAGCCCCAGCATTTT.

The V call is TRBV7-2, the J call TRBJ1-3; 10 bases map to TRBD1. The CDR3 runs 15 residues. The germline CDR1 and CDR2 sequences are SGHTA and FQGNSA. V dropped 4 bases and J dropped 3; count of bases not matched to a gene: 3. The CDR3 DNA follows: TGTGCCAGCAGCTCCCGGGACAGGGGTGGAAACACCATATATTTT. Residues: CASSSRDRGGNTIYF.

The CDR3, as DNA: TGCAGTGCTAGTAGCCTAGCCGAAGAGACCCAGTACTTC. The encoded protein is CSASSLAEETQYF. The gene calls are TRBV20-1 and TRBJ2-5, with a weak D call TRBD2 (5 bases). Looked up from germline, CDR1 is DFQATT and CDR2 is SNEGSKA (reference sequence). V dropped 3 bases and J dropped 3 bases, with 11 bases sitting between them. The CDR3 is made up of 13 amino acids.

V usage is TRBV19 and J usage is TRBJ2-7, with a weak D call TRBD2 (5 bases). The V gene lost 7 bases and the J gene lost 3 bases, with 16 bases spanning the gap. The germline gives CDR1 LNHDA, CDR2 SQIVND (reference sequence). This CDR3 has 14 amino acids. This chain's CDR3 is CASKGQRNSYEQYF. The CDR3 DNA reads as TGTGCCAGTAAAGGCCAGCGGAATAGCTACGAGCAGTACTTC. The variable domain in full, completed from reference TRBV19 and TRBJ2-7, reads DGGITQSPKYLFRKEGQNVTLSCEQNLNHDAMYWYRQDPGQGLRLIYYSQIVNDFQKGDIAEGYSVSREKKESFPLTVTSAQKNPTAFYLCASKGQRNSYEQYFGPGTRLTVT.

The chain couples TRBV4-1 to TRBJ1-6, with 7 positions matching TRBD1. The V gene's germline CDR1 is MGHRA and CDR2 YSYEKL. V shed 6 bases, J shed 4 bases, and the junction held 9 bases outside the gene matches. This CDR3 spans 16 amino acids. CDR3 in DNA: TGCGCCAGCAGAGACAGGGAGGTTCAATATAATTCACCCCTCCACTTT. Its translation is CASRDREVQYNSPLHF.

The genes are TRBV24-1 and TRBJ2-3; 7 bases are a match to TRBD1. J gave up 3 bases and V 3 bases, and 5 bases lay outside the gene matches. Germline values: CDR1 KGHDR, CDR2 SFDVKD. CDR3 length: 15 residues. This chain's CDR3 is CATSDPRQGTDTQYF. CDR3 coding DNA: TGTGCCACCAGTGATCCCAGACAGGGAACAGATACGCAGTATTTT.

J is TRBJ1-2 and V is TRBV7-2; D might be TRBD1 (5 bases). With 4 bases removed from V and 6 bases from J, the gap between germline ends came to 21 bases. This CDR3 region has 16 residues. Germline CDR1 reads SGHTA; CDR2 reads FQGNSA. The DNA of the CDR3 is TGTGCCAGCAGCTCAACCTCGCAGCGCGGGGGAGATGGCTACACCTTC. It translates to CASSSTSQRGGDGYTF.

A few counts support this clone. CDR3 region: CASSSIAAAGTDTQYF. CDR3 bases: TGTGCCAGCAGTTCCATAGCGGCAGCGGGCACAGATACGCAGTATTTT. The chain uses TRBV6-2 or TRBV6-3 and TRBJ2-3; TRBD2 is a possible D gene (6 bases). Germline V lookup: CDR1 MNHEY, CDR2 SVGEGT. The germline V and J ends were trimmed by 4 bases and 1 base, with 15 bases remaining between them. CDR3 length: 16 residues.

This clone has a single count. This chain joins TRBV12-5 and TRBJ1-1; D call uncertain. This CDR3 comprises 12 residues. The V and J ends lost 6 bases and 5 bases respectively, with 10 bases between them. Germline V CDR1 and CDR2: LGHNT, FRNRAP. The CDR3 sequence: CASGPSGTEAFF. Here the CDR3 DNA reads TGTGCTAGTGGCCCCAGCGGGACTGAAGCTTTCTTT. Full variable domain (outside the CDR3, taken from reference TRBV12-5 and TRBJ1-1): DARVTQTPRHKVTEMGQEVTMRCQPILGHNTVFWYRQTMMQGLELLAYFRNRAPLDDSGMPKDRFSAEMPDATLATLKIQPSEPRDSAVYFCASGPSGTEAFFGQGTRLTVV.

The V and J genes are TRBV30 and TRBJ1-5; D may be TRBD1 (6 bases). Trimming removed 1 base at V and 2 bases at J, with 12 bases between. Germline-derived CDR1 and CDR2 are GTSNPN and SVGIG (reference sequence). The CDR3 is 15 amino acids. The CDR3 region is CAWSGGQPGNQPQHF. The CDR3 bases are TGTGCCTGGAGTGGGGGGCAGCCGGGCAATCAGCCCCAGCATTTT. Variable domain in full (rest from reference TRBV30 and TRBJ1-5): SQTIHQWPATLVQPVGSPLSLECTVEGTSNPNLYWYRQAAGRGLQLLFYSVGIGQISSEVPQNLSASRPQDRQFILSSKKLLLSDSGFYLCAWSGGQPGNQPQHFGDGTRLSIL.

The genes are TRBV18 and TRBJ1-1; TRBD1 matches at 11 bases. The CDR3 is 17 amino acids. CDR1 KGHSH and CDR2 LQKENI come from the germline V gene. J was trimmed by 0 bases and V by 2 bases; bases with no gene match: 5. This chain's CDR3 is CASSPVGDRGVNTEAFF. The CDR3 bases are TGTGCCAGCTCACCAGTGGGGGACAGGGGGGTGAACACTGAAGCTTTCTTT.

This clone is classed as medium-sized. This sequence joins TRBV7-2 and TRBJ2-1; no clear D. Germline CDR1 is SGHTA and CDR2 is FQGNSA. Trimming cost V 0 bases and J 4 bases, with 10 bases left between them. This CDR3 is built from 15 residues. CDR3 sequence: CASSLASEKYNEQFF. DNA for the CDR3: TGTGCCAGCAGCTTAGCTTCAGAAAAGTACAATGAGCAGTTCTTC.

The CDR3 loop is CSASPPTGGPRDTQYF. The CDR3 DNA follows: TGCAGTGCTAGTCCCCCTACGGGAGGGCCTAGAGATACGCAGTATTTT. The J gene is TRBJ2-3, the V gene TRBV20-1; 8 positions agree with TRBD2. The V and J ends lost 3 bases and 5 bases, in that order; junction bases with no gene match: 13. The CDR3 length is 16 residues. Germline V CDR1 and CDR2: DFQATT, SNEGSKA (reference sequence).

This chain joins TRBV6-2 or TRBV6-3 and TRBJ2-3, with TRBD2 identical over 10 bases. This CDR3 is built from 18 residues. Germline-derived CDR1 and CDR2 are MNHEY and SVGEGT. V gave up 0 bases and J gave up 3 bases; unmatched junction bases: 9. The CDR3 DNA is TGTGCCAGCAGTTACTCGATGCTGCTTAGCGGGAGGACAGATACGCAGTATTTT. This translates into CASSYSMLLSGRTDTQYF.

Details on this clone: This same CDR3 is encoded by further DNA sequences in the sample. The chain links TRBV5-1 to TRBJ2-3; D remains ambiguous. The V gene's germline CDR1 is SGHRS and CDR2 YFSETQ. The CDR3 is 13 residues long. Trimming took 5 bases from V and 3 from J, leaving 10 bases between them. The CDR3 DNA follows: TGCGCCAGCAGTCCACCGGGTACAGATACGCAGTATTTT. Translating gives CASSPPGTDTQYF.

The chain carries TRBV7-2 and TRBJ2-1; D is unresolved. V was shortened by 0 bases and J by 5 bases, with 5 bases between the two germline ends. CDR3 length: 13 residues. CDR1 SGHTA and CDR2 FQGNSA come from the germline V gene. CDR3 residues: CASSLALNNEQFF. CDR3 coding DNA: TGTGCCAGCAGCTTAGCGCTAAACAATGAGCAGTTCTTC. Full variable domain (missing parts from reference TRBV7-2 and TRBJ2-1): GAGVSQSPSNKVTEKGKDVELRCDPISGHTALYWYRQSLGQGLEFLIYFQGNSAPDKSGLPSDRFSAERTGGSVSTLTIQRTQQEDSAVYLCASSLALNNEQFFGPGTRLTVL.

The V and J genes are TRBV3-1 (or the pseudogene TRBV3-2) and TRBJ1-2; no clear D gene. Germline V CDR1 and CDR2: LGHDT, YNNKEL (reference sequence). This CDR3 spans 14 amino acids. V shed 0 bases and J shed 1 base, with 6 bases lying between them. CDR3 nucleotides: TGTGCCAGCAGCCAAGATGTCCATAACTATGGCTACACCTTC. Its translation: CASSQDVHNYGYTF.

The chain carries TRBV10-2 and TRBJ1-3; 8 positions agree with TRBD1. CDR1 and CDR2 from the germline V gene are WSHSY and SAAADI. This CDR3 region has 13 residues. The J segment lost 7 bases and the V segment lost 7 bases, leaving 6 bases of the junction unmatched. This chain's CDR3 is CASTIQGANTIYF. The CDR3 region has the DNA TGCGCCAGCACCATCCAGGGGGCCAACACCATATATTTT.

J is TRBJ2-5 and V is TRBV29-1, with D perhaps matching TRBD2 (6 bases). Per the germline V gene, CDR1 is SQVTM and CDR2 is ANQGSEA. The CDR3 covers 14 residues. V was shortened by 6 bases and J by 5 bases, with 19 bases between the two germline ends. CDR3: CSVVGRGVMETQYF. Written as DNA, the CDR3 is TGCAGCGTCGTTGGGCGGGGAGTGATGGAGACCCAGTACTTC.

The V and J genes are TRBV6-4 and TRBJ2-1, with D hard to call. From germline, CDR1 is MRHNA and CDR2 SNTAGT. Between the trimmed V and J ends, which lost 6 bases and 7 bases, there was a span of 13 bases. The CDR3 is made up of 13 amino acids. The CDR3 nucleotides are TGTGCCAGCAGCCGCGAACTGGTTAATGAGCAGTTCTTC. Protein product: CASSRELVNEQFF.

This clone was observed a single time. J is TRBJ1-5 and V is TRBV28, with TRBD1 matching 7 bases. The germline V gene encodes CDR1 MDHEN and CDR2 SYDVKM. The CDR3 has 14 amino acids. The V segment lost 3 bases and the J segment 7 bases; nucleotides outside the gene matches: 6. The CDR3 region has the DNA TGTGCCAGCAGTTTGACAGGGCCAGGGCAGCCCCAGCATTTT. Translated, it gives CASSLTGPGQPQHF.

The chain carries TRBV4-3 and TRBJ2-3, with TRBD2 matching over 8 bases. The CDR3 is 18 amino acids. V gave up 1 base and J gave up 5 bases; unmatched junction bases: 14. CDR1 and CDR2 (germline): LGHNA, YSLEER. The CDR3 DNA reads TGCGCCAGCAGCCAAGTTCCTGCGGGGGGCACGGGGGTAGATACGCAGTATTTT. Its protein product is CASSQVPAGGTGVDTQYF.

A single count supports this clone. The chain carries TRBV7-8 and TRBJ2-3; 10 bases match TRBD2. Germline CDR1 reads SGHVS; CDR2 reads FQNEAQ. With 4 bases clipped from V and 2 bases from J, the junction kept 6 bases outside the gene matches. The CDR3 sequence is 16 residues long. CDR3 protein: CASSSAAGGLTDTQYF. CDR3 coding DNA: TGTGCCAGCAGCTCCGCAGCGGGGGGGCTCACAGATACGCAGTATTTT.

This chain joins TRBV7-2 and TRBJ2-1, with D possibly TRBD2 on 7 matching bases. The V and J ends lost 4 bases and 8 bases respectively, with 18 bases between them. This CDR3 region has 15 residues. Germline CDR1 reads SGHTA; CDR2 reads FQGNSA. CDR3 loop: CASSSFSGGGDEQFF. The DNA for the CDR3 is TGTGCCAGCAGCTCCTTCTCCGGCGGGGGCGATGAGCAGTTCTTC. The variable domain in full, completed from reference TRBV7-2 and TRBJ2-1, reads GAGVSQSPSNKVTEKGKDVELRCDPISGHTALYWYRQSLGQGLEFLIYFQGNSAPDKSGLPSDRFSAERTGGSVSTLTIQRTQQEDSAVYLCASSSFSGGGDEQFFGPGTRLTVL.

V gene TRBV7-3 combines with J gene TRBJ2-3, with TRBD1 matching 9 bases. From germline, CDR1 is SGHTA and CDR2 FQGTGA. The CDR3 contains 14 residues. Unmatched junction bases numbered 5, after V lost 4 bases and J lost 6 bases. The CDR3 coding sequence is TGTGCCAGCAGCTCCGGACAGGGGAGGGATACGCAGTATTTT. Translated, it gives CASSSGQGRDTQYF.

The chain employs TRBV19 and TRBJ1-2, with 7 nucleotides matching TRBD1. This CDR3 comprises 15 residues. J was trimmed by 4 bases and V by 0 bases; bases with no gene match: 5. CDR1 and CDR2 (germline): LNHDA, SQIVND (reference sequence). CDR3 amino acids: CASSIDLDRTYGYTF. The CDR3 nucleotides are TGTGCCAGTAGTATAGATCTGGACAGGACCTATGGCTACACCTTC.

The chain carries TRBV27 and TRBJ2-3; 8 bases line up with TRBD2. The V and J ends lost 6 bases and 2 bases, in that order; junction bases with no gene match: 7. From germline, CDR1 is MNHEY and CDR2 SMNVEV (reference sequence). The CDR3 is 15 residues long. CDR3: CASRMTGGNTDTQYF. The DNA of the CDR3 is TGTGCCAGCAGGATGACGGGGGGGAACACAGATACGCAGTATTTT.

This sequence joins TRBV19 and TRBJ2-1; D perhaps matches TRBD1 (5 bases). The germline CDR1 and CDR2 sequences are LNHDA and SQIVND (reference sequence). V was trimmed by 5 bases and J by 1 base, leaving 15 bases between them. The CDR3 is 16 amino acids. The CDR3 DNA reads as TGTGCCAGTAGTCTCACCCCCCAGGGTTCCTACAATGAGCAGTTCTTC. Encoded protein: CASSLTPQGSYNEQFF.